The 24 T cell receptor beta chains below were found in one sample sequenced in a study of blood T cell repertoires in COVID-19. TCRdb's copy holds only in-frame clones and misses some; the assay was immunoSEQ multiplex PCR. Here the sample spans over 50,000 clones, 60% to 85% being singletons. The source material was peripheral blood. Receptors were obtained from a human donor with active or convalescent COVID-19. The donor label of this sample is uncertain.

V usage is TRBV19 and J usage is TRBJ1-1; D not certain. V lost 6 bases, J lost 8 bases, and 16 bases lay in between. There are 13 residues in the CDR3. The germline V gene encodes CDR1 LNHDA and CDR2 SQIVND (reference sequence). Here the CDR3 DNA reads TGTGCCAGTAGCCGACCGGGATGGTTCGAAGCTTTCTTT. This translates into CASSRPGWFEAFF. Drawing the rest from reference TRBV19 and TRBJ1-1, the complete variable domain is DGGITQSPKYLFRKEGQNVTLSCEQNLNHDAMYWYRQDPGQGLRLIYYSQIVNDFQKGDIAEGYSVSREKKESFPLTVTSAQKNPTAFYLCASSRPGWFEAFFGQGTRLTVV.

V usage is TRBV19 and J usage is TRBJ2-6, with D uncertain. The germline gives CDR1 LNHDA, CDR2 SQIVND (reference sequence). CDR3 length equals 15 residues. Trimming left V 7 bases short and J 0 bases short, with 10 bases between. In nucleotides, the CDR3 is TGTGCCAGTACGAGCCGTGGCTCTGGGGCCAACGTCCTGACTTTC. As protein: CASTSRGSGANVLTF.

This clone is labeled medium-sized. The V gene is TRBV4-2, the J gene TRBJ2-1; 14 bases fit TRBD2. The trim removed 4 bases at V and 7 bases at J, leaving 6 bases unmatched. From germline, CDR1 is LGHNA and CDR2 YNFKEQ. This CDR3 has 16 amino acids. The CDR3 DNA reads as TGTGCCAGCAGCCGGACTGGACTAGCGGGAGGTAATGAGCAGTTCTTC. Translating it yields CASSRTGLAGGNEQFF.

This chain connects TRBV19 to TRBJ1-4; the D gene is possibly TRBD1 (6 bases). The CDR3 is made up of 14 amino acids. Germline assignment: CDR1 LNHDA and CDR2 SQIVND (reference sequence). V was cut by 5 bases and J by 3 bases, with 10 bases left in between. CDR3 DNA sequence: TGTGCCAGTAGTTCCGGGACACCTAATGAAAAACTGTTTTTT. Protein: CASSSGTPNEKLFF.

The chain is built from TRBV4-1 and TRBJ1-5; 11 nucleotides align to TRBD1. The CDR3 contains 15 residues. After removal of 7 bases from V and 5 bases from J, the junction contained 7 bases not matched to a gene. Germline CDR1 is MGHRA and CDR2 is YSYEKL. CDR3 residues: CASTSGTGGDQPQHF. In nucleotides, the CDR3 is TGCGCCAGCACCTCAGGGACAGGGGGAGATCAGCCCCAGCATTTT.

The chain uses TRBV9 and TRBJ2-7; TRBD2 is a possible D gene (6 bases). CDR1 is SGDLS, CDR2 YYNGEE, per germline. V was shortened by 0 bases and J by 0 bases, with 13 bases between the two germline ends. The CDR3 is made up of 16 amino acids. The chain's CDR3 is CASSVDDSGFSYEQYF. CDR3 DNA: TGTGCCAGCAGCGTAGATGACAGCGGGTTCTCCTACGAGCAGTACTTC.

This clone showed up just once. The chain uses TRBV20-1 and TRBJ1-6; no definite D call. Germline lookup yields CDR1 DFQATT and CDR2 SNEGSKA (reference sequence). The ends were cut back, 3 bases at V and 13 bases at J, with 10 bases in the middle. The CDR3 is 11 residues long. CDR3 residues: CSARPLGPLHF. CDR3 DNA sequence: TGCAGTGCTAGGCCCCTCGGGCCCCTCCACTTT.

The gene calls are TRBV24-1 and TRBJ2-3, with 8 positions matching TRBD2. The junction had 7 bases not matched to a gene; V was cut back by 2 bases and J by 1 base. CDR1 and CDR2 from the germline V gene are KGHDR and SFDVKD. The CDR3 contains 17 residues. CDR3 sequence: CATSDWPLTSGTDTQYF. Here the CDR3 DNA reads TGTGCCACCAGTGATTGGCCTTTGACTAGCGGCACAGATACGCAGTATTTT.

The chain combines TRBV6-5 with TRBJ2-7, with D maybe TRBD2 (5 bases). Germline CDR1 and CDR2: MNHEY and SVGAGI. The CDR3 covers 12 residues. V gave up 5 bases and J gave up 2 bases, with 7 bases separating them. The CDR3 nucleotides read TGTGCCAGCAGTAAGGGAGCCTACGAGCAGTACTTC. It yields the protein CASSKGAYEQYF.

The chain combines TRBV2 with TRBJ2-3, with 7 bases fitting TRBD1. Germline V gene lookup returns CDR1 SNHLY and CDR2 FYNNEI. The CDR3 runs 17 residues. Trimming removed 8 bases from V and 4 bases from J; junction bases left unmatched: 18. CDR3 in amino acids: CASSPRLRGSFSDTQYF. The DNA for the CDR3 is TGTGCCAGCTCCCCCCGACTCAGGGGGTCGTTTTCAGATACGCAGTATTTT.

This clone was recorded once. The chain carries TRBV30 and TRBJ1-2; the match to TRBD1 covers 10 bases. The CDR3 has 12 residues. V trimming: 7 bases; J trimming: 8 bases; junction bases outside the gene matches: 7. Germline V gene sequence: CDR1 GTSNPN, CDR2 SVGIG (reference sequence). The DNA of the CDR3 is TGTGCCTTGACCGGGACAGGGGCCGGCTACACCTTC. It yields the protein CALTGTGAGYTF.

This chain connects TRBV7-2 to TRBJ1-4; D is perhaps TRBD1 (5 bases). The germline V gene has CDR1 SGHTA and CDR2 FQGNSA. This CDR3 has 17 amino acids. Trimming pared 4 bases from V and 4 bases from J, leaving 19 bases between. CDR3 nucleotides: TGTGCCAGCAGCTCCCCTCTCGGCAGGGTACATAATGAAAAACTGTTTTTT. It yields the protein CASSSPLGRVHNEKLFF.

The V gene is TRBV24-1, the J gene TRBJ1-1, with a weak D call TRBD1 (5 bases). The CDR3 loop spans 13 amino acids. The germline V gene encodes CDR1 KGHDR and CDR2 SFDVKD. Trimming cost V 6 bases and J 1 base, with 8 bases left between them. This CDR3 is CATSPGENTEAFF. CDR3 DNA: TGTGCCACCAGTCCGGGGGAGAACACTGAAGCTTTCTTT.

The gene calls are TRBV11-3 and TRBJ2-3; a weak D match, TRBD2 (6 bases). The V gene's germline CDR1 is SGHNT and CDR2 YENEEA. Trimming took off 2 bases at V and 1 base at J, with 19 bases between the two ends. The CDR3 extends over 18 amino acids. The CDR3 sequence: CASSLLGMTGAGTDTQYF. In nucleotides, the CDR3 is TGTGCCAGCAGCTTACTCGGCATGACGGGAGCTGGCACAGATACGCAGTATTTT.

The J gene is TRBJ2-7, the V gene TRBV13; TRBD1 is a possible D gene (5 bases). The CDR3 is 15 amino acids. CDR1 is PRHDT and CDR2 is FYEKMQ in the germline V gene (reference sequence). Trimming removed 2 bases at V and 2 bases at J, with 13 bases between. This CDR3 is CASSLKQVGAYEQYF. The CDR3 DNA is TGTGCCAGCAGCTTAAAACAGGTCGGAGCCTACGAGCAGTACTTC.

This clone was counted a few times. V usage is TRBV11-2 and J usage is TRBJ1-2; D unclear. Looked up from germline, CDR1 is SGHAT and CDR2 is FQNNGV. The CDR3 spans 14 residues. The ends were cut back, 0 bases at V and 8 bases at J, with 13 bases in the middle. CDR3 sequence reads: CASSLESGRGGYTF. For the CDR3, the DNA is TGTGCCAGCAGCTTAGAGTCCGGGCGGGGAGGCTACACCTTC.

The CDR3 coding sequence is TGTGCCAGCTCACCAGGGACAGATAATCAGCCCCAGCATTTT. Translation gives CASSPGTDNQPQHF. This chain links TRBV18 with TRBJ1-5, with TRBD1 identical over 7 bases. V trimming: 2 bases; J trimming: 4 bases; junction bases outside the gene matches: 2. The germline V gene has CDR1 KGHSH and CDR2 LQKENI. The CDR3 loop spans 14 amino acids.

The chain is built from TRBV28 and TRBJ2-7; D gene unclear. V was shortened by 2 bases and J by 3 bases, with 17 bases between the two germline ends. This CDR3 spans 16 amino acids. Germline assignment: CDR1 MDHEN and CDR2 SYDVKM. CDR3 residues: CASSLEAATPFYEQYF. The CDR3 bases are TGTGCCAGCAGTTTAGAGGCAGCCACACCTTTCTACGAGCAGTACTTC.

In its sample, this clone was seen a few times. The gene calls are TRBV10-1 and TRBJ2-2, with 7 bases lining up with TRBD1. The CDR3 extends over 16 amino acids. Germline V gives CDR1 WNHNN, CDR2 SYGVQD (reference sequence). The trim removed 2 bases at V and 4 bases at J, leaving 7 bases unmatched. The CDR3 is CASSEATGAGTGELFF. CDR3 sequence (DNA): TGCGCCAGCAGTGAGGCTACAGGGGCGGGCACCGGGGAGCTGTTTTTT.

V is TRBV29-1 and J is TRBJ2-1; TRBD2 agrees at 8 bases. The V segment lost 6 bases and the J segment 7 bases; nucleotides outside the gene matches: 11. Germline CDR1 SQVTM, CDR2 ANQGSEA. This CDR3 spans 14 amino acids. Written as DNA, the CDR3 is TGCAGCGTCGCAGCGGGAGCCACGAGGAATGAGCAGTTCTTC. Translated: CSVAAGATRNEQFF.

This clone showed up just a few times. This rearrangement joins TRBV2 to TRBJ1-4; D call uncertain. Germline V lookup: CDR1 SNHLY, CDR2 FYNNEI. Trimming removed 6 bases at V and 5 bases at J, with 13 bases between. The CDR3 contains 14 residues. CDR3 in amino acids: CASSLTRRNEKLFF. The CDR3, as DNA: TGTGCCAGCAGCCTGACAAGACGAAATGAAAAACTGTTTTTT.

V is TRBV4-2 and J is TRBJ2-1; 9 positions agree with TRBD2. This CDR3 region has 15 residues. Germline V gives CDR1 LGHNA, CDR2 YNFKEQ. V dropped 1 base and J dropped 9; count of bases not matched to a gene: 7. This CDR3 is CASSQGSGRNPEQFF. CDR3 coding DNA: TGTGCCAGCAGCCAAGGTAGCGGGAGAAACCCTGAGCAGTTCTTC.

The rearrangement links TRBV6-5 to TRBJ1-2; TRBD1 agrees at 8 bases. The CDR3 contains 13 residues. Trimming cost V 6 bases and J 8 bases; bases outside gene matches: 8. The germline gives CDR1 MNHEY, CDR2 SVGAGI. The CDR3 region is CASRIDRGRGYTF. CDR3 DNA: TGTGCCAGCAGGATAGACAGGGGTCGGGGCTACACCTTC.

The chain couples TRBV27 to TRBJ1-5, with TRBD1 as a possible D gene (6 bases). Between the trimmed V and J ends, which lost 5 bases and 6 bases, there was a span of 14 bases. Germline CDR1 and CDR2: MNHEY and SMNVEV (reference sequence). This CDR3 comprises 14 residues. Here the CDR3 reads CASSLRGGGQPQHF. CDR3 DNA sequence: TGTGCCAGCAGTCTCAGGGGTGGAGGTCAGCCCCAGCATTTT.